This TCR beta chain originates from a study of blood T cells in healthy people across ages. CDR1 is ENHRY and CDR2 is SYGVKD in the germline V gene. The CDR3 has 15 residues. V dropped 3 bases and J dropped 7 bases, with 15 bases sitting between them. Total RNA extraction produced at least 5.5 micrograms (per sample) for the study. Using a J-beta primer mix together with a sample-barcoded 5' primer, a second PCR was run for roughly 6 to 12 cycles. Each sample yielded at least 2.5 million CDR3-containing paired-end reads. TCRdb re-derived calls from the 5' RACE reads in MiXCR, one entry per CDR3 protein. The sample includes hundreds of thousands of distinct CDR3 sequences, roughly 53% of them seen just once. This clonotype was detected only a few times.

V and J are TRBV10-3 and TRBJ1-4, with D uncertain. The sequenced sample consisted of blood. This clonotype was sampled from a man at least 80 years old in good health. The CDR3 bases are TGTGCCATCAGTGACCGAAAGTCTGGGAGTGAAAAACTGTTTTTT. It encodes CAISDRKSGSEKLFF.